This is a list of T cell receptor beta chains from one sample in a study of post-analysis software for immune sequencing data. TCRdb redid the calling of the PCR reads with MiXCR, one entry per CDR3 protein. The sample holds approximately 690,000 distinct CDR3 sequences, 55% to 70% seen once. Material for sequencing was blood. The receptor set was obtained from a girl aged 2-10 years with multiple sclerosis. The CDR3 runs from the conserved cysteine through the conserved F or W. The D gene is left open where the match is weak. For some rows the clone size is stated as once, few or many, or as a class when expanded; others skip it.

clone_size j_call v_call d_call cdr3_nt cdr3_aa
few TRBJ2-7 TRBV10-3 TRBD1 TGTGCCAGCGAAGGGACAGGGACTATGAATGAGCAGTACTTC CASEGTGTMNEQYF
. TRBJ2-1 TRBV11-2 . TGTGCCAGCAGCTTGCTCGGGGGATACTCCTACAATGAGCAGTTCTTC CASSLLGGYSYNEQFF
. TRBJ2-1 TRBV20-1 . TGCAGTGCTAGAGATCAGAGCGGAAACAATGAGCAGTTCTTC CSARDQSGNNEQFF
few TRBJ2-1 TRBV10-3 . TGTGCCATCAGTTCCAGCAAAAGCTCCTACAATGAGCAGTTCTTC CAISSSKSSYNEQFF
. TRBJ1-5 TRBV12-3/TRBV12-4 . TGTGCCAGCAGTTTAGAGGAGTATCAGCCCCAGCATTTT CASSLEEYQPQHF
. TRBJ1-2 TRBV12-3/TRBV12-4 TRBD1 TGTGCCAGCAGGGATCGGGACAGGGGTGATGGCTACACCTTC CASRDRDRGDGYTF
. TRBJ2-1 TRBV20-1 TRBD2 TGCAGTGCTAGGAGGACTAGCGGGAGTGAAGAGCAGTTCTTC CSARRTSGSEEQFF
. TRBJ1-2 TRBV20-1 . TGCAGTGCTACCGCGGAGACGGTGCTATATGGCTACACCTTC CSATAETVLYGYTF
. TRBJ2-4 TRBV7-2 . TGTGCCAGCAGCTTAGGGGCCGGGGGGCGGTCGGCCAAAAACATTCAGTACTTC CASSLGAGGRSAKNIQYF
. TRBJ1-2 TRBV29-1 TRBD1 TGCAGCGTTGATCCAGGGGGAAACTATGGCTACACCTTC CSVDPGGNYGYTF
few TRBJ1-5 TRBV5-1 . TGCGCCAGCAGCTTGGAAGACCCGGGGGCGTTGAGCAATCAGCCCCAGCATTTT CASSLEDPGALSNQPQHF
. TRBJ2-7 TRBV2 . TGTGCCAGCAGCAGGGTTCAACGAGGGTCCTACGAGCAGTACTTC CASSRVQRGSYEQYF
few TRBJ1-2 TRBV15 . TGTGCCACCAGCGAGGGGTGGAATGATGGCTACACCTTC CATSEGWNDGYTF
once TRBJ2-1 TRBV20-1 TRBD2 TGCAGTGCTCTGCTAGCGGGAGACCTCTACAATGAGCAGTTCTTC CSALLAGDLYNEQFF
. TRBJ1-2 TRBV6-5 TRBD1 TGTGCCAGCAGGGGGACAGAAACCAACTATGGCTACACCTTC CASRGTETNYGYTF
. TRBJ1-2 TRBV11-2 . TGTGCCAGCAGCTTAGGTAGGAACAGCCGGGACTATGGCTACACCTTC CASSLGRNSRDYGYTF
few TRBJ2-7 TRBV5-1 TRBD2 TGCGCCAGCAGCTTGTTACCTCAGCGGGATCTGCACGAGCAGTACTTC CASSLLPQRDLHEQYF
few TRBJ2-6 TRBV7-3 . TGTGCCAGCAGCAGAGGCAACGTCCTGACTTTC CASSRGNVLTF
. TRBJ1-2 TRBV12-3/TRBV12-4 TRBD1 TGTGCCAGCAGTTTCCCGGGACAGGGAGTAGATGGCTACACCTTC CASSFPGQGVDGYTF
few TRBJ2-7 TRBV4-1 TRBD1 TGCGCCAGCAGCCAAAACCGGGACAGCTCCTACGAGCAGTACTTC CASSQNRDSSYEQYF
few TRBJ2-7 TRBV20-1 . TGCAGTGCTAGAGATCTCAAGGGGCATGAGCAGTACTTC CSARDLKGHEQYF
. TRBJ2-5 TRBV5-5 . TGTGCCAGCAGCTTGGCCACGGGTCCGTGGAGAAATGAGCAGTACTTC CASSLATGPWRNEQYF